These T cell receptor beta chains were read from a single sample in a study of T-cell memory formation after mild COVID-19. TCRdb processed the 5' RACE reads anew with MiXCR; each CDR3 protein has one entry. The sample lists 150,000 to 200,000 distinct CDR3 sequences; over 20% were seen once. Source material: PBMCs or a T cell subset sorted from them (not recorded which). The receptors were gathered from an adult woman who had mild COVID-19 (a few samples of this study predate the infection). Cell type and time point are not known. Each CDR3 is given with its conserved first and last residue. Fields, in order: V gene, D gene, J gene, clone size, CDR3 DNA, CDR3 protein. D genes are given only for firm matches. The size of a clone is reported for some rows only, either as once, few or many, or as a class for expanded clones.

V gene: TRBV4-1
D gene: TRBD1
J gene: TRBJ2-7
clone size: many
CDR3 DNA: TGCGCCAGCAGCCTCCAGCAGCAGGGGGAACTCTACGAGCAGTACTTC
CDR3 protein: CASSLQQQGELYEQYF

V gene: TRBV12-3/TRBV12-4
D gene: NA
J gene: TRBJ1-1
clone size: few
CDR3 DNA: TGTGCCAGCAGTTCCAGGGCCGTCGGTAGTGAAGCTTTCTTT
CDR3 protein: CASSSRAVGSEAFF

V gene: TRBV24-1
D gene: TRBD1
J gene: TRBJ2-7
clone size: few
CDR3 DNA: TGTGCCACCAGTGAGTCACAGGGGGCAGGGACCTACGAGCAGTACTTC
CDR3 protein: CATSESQGAGTYEQYF

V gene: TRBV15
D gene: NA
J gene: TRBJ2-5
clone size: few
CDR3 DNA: TGTGCCACCAGCAGAGCGTCACTAGAAGGAGAGACCCAGTACTTC
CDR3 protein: CATSRASLEGETQYF

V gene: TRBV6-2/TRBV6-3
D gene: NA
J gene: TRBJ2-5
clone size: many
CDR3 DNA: TGTGCCAGCAGTTACACCCCTGGGACTGTTCAAGAGACCCAGTACTTC
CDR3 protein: CASSYTPGTVQETQYF

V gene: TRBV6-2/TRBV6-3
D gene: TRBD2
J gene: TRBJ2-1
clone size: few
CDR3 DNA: TGTGCCAGCAGACCCTTACTAGCGGGAGGGCCCCATGAGCAGTTCTTC
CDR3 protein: CASRPLLAGGPHEQFF

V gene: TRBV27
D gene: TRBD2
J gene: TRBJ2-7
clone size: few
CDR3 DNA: TGTGCCAGCAAACAGGGCGGCGGGGGGGCGGTCGAGCAGTACTTC
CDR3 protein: CASKQGGGGAVEQYF

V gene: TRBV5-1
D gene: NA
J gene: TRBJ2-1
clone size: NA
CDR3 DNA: TGCGCCAGCAGCTTGGCCCAGGAAATCTACAATGAGCAGTTCTTC
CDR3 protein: CASSLAQEIYNEQFF

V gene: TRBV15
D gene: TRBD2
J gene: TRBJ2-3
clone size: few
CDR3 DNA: TGTGCCACCAACCAAGCGGGGGGACCAGATACGCAGTATTTT
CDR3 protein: CATNQAGGPDTQYF

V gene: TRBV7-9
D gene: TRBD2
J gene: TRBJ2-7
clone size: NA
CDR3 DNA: TGTGCCAGCAGCACAGCTAGCGGCCTCTACGAGCAGTACTTC
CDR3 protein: CASSTASGLYEQYF

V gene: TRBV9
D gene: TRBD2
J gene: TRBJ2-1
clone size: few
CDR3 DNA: TGTGCCAGCAGCTCCGGACTAGCGGGAGTCAACAATGAGCAGTTCTTC
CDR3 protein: CASSSGLAGVNNEQFF

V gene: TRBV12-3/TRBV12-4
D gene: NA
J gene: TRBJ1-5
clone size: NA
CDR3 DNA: TGTGCCAGCAGCCGTAGAGGGTTTTACAATCAGCCCCAGCATTTT
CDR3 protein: CASSRRGFYNQPQHF

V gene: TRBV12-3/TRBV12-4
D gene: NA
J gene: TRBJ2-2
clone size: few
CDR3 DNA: TGTGCCAGCGGCGACCCAGGGCGGGACACCGGGGAGCTGTTTTTT
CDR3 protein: CASGDPGRDTGELFF

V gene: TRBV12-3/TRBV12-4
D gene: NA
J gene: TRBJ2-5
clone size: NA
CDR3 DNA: TGTGCCAGCAAGGGAGGTGGAACCGCCGCTAACCAAGAGACCCAGTACTTC
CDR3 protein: CASKGGGTAANQETQYF

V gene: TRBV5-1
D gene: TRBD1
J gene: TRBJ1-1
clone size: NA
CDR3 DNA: TGCGCCAGCAGCTTGGGTTCTCAGGGGGTTGAAGCTTTCTTT
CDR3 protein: CASSLGSQGVEAFF

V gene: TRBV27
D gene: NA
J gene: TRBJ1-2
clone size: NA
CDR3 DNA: TGTGCCAGCAGTTCAACCACCTCCTGGGGAGATCGCTATGGCTACACCTTC
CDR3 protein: CASSSTTSWGDRYGYTF

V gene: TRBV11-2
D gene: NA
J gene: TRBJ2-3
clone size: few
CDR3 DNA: TGTGCCAGCAGCTTAGGGCAGCACCACACAGATACGCAGTATTTT
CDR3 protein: CASSLGQHHTDTQYF

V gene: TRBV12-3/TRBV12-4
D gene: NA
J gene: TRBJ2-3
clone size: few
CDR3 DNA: TGTGCCAGCAGTTTAAAGGAGATCGATGCCCCAGATACGCAGTATTTT
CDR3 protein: CASSLKEIDAPDTQYF

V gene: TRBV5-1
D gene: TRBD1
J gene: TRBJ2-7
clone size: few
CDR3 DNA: TGCGCCAGCAGCGTACGGGACAGGGGGCATGCCTACGAGCAGTACTTC
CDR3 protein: CASSVRDRGHAYEQYF

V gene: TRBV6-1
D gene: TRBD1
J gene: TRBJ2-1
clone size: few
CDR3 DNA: TGTGCCAGCAGTGACTGGACAGGGGGCAATGAGCAGTTCTTC
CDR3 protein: CASSDWTGGNEQFF

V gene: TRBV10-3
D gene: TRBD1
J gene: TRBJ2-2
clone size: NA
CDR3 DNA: TGTGCCATCAGTGAGTCGATGCAGGGGGCGACCGGGGAGCTGTTTTTT
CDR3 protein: CAISESMQGATGELFF

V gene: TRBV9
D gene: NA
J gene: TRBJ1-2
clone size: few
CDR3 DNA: TGTGCCAGCAGCGTAGAGGAACAGGACGTCTATGGCTACACCTTC
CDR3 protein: CASSVEEQDVYGYTF

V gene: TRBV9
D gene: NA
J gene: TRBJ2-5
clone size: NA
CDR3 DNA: TGTGCCAGCAGCGTAGAGCAGGGGACCTACCCGAAAGAGACCCAGTACTTC
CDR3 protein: CASSVEQGTYPKETQYF

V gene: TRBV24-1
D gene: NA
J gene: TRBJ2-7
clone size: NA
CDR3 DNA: TGTGCCACCAGTGATGTTTCCGGGAACGAGCAGTACTTC
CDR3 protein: CATSDVSGNEQYF

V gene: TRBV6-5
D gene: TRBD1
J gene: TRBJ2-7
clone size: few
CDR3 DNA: TGTGCCAGCAGCCCACGACACACAGGGGAGACCCCCTACGAGCAGTACTTC
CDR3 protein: CASSPRHTGETPYEQYF

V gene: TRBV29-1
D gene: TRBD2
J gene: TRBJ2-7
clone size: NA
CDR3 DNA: TGCAGCGTCCGGCGGGAGACTCAGCGGGAGCAGTACTTC
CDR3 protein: CSVRRETQREQYF

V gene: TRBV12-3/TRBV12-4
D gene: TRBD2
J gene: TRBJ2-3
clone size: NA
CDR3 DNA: TGTGCCAGCAGCCCAGGACTAGCGGAGAGCACAGATACGCAGTATTTT
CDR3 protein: CASSPGLAESTDTQYF

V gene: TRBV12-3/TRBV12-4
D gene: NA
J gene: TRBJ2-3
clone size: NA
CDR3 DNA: TGTGCCAGCAGTTTAGAAGAGAACGGGAGAGATACGCAGTATTTT
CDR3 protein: CASSLEENGRDTQYF

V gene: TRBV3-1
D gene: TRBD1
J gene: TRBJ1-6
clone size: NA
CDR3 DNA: TGTGCCAGCAGCCCCCGGGACAGGAATTCACCCCTCCACTTT
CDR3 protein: CASSPRDRNSPLHF

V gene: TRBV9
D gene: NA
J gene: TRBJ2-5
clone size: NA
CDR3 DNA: TGTGCCAGCAGCCTTTGGCTGTGGGAGACCCAGTACTTC
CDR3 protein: CASSLWLWETQYF

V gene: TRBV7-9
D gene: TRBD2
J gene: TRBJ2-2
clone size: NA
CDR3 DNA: TGTGCCAGCAGCACCCCGACTAGCGGGAACCGGGCGGGCACCGGGGAGCTGTTTTTT
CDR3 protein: CASSTPTSGNRAGTGELFF

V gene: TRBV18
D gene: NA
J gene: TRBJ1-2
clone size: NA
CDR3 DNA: TGTGCCAGCTCACCACCGAGCAGTATCTATGGCTACACCTTC
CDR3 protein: CASSPPSSIYGYTF

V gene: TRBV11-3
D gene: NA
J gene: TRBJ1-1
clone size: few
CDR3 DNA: TGTGCCAGCAGCTTAGACCGGTGGACTGAAGCTTTCTTT
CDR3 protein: CASSLDRWTEAFF